A single sample gave rise to the 24 T cell receptor beta chains below, sequenced in a study of blood T cell repertoires in COVID-19 (dated by TCRdb to 2018 to 2021). Library preparation employed the immunoSEQ multiplex PCR assay. This immuneACCESS table, as held by TCRdb, lists in-frame sequences with V and J called but not all clones. Of the missing ones, under half trace to an unresolved V gene in checked studies; the others have no known cause. This sample comprises some 370,000 clones, about 90% of them detected only once. The ten top clones hold 6.5% of the sample. Input material: peripheral blood. The receptors derive from a man between 18 and 35 years old with active or convalescent COVID-19.

This rearrangement joins TRBV27 to TRBJ1-2; D remains unclear. The CDR3 runs to 14 residues. Trimming stripped 5 bases from V and 0 bases from J, with 10 bases between. Germline CDR1 is MNHEY and CDR2 is SMNVEV (reference sequence). The CDR3 DNA follows: TGTGCCAGCAGTCCGGGAATCACTAACTATGGCTACACCTTC. Protein product: CASSPGITNYGYTF.

This chain uses TRBV4-2 with TRBJ2-1; the D gene is possibly TRBD2 (6 bases). Germline lookup yields CDR1 LGHNA and CDR2 YNFKEQ. The V gene lost 2 bases and the J gene lost 9 bases, with 23 bases spanning the gap. The CDR3 sequence is 17 residues long. CDR3 in amino acids: CASSQPMKGGQKGEQFF. The CDR3 DNA reads as TGTGCCAGCAGCCAACCCATGAAAGGAGGGCAAAAAGGTGAGCAGTTCTTC.

This clone was found a few times. This chain uses TRBV5-6 with TRBJ1-1; the D is unclear. Germline V gene sequence: CDR1 SGHDT, CDR2 YYEEEE. Trimming shortened V by 0 bases and J by 0 bases, and 3 bases separated the two germline ends. This CDR3 is 13 amino acids long. The DNA for the CDR3 is TGTGCCAGCAGCTTGGGAGTGAACACTGAAGCTTTCTTT. This gives the protein CASSLGVNTEAFF.

Only a few counts were recorded for this clone. Other nucleotide sequences in the sample specify the same CDR3. The V and J genes are TRBV28 and TRBJ1-2; 7 nucleotides line up with TRBD1. Germline-derived CDR1 and CDR2 are MDHEN and SYDVKM. The CDR3 contains 13 residues. J was trimmed by 4 bases and V by 3 bases; bases with no gene match: 2. This CDR3 is CASSLDRSYGYTF. The CDR3, as DNA: TGTGCCAGCAGTTTGGACAGGAGCTATGGCTACACCTTC.

The rearrangement uses TRBV10-2 and TRBJ2-3; 8 bases fit TRBD2. V trimming: 5 bases; J trimming: 4 bases; junction bases outside the gene matches: 5. In germline, CDR1 is WSHSY, CDR2 SAAADI. The CDR3 sequence is 14 residues long. This CDR3 reads CASSIAGKPDTQYF. DNA of the CDR3: TGCGCCAGCAGTATAGCGGGAAAGCCAGATACGCAGTATTTT.

The chain couples TRBV5-1 to TRBJ1-2, with 9 nucleotides matching TRBD1. The CDR3 runs 17 residues. From germline, CDR1 is SGHRS and CDR2 YFSETQ. Trimming cost V 0 bases and J 4 bases; bases outside gene matches: 10. CDR3 sequence reads: CASSLAFPPDRGYGYTF. The CDR3 nucleotides are TGCGCCAGCAGCTTGGCCTTTCCGCCGGACAGGGGCTATGGCTACACCTTC. Together with reference TRBV5-1 and TRBJ1-2, the CDR3 gives the full variable domain: KAGVTQTPRYLIKTRGQQVTLSCSPISGHRSVSWYQQTPGQGLQFLFEYFSETQRNKGNFPGRFSGRQFSNSRSEMNVSTLELGDSALYLCASSLAFPPDRGYGYTFGSGTRLTVV.

The chain has TRBV3-1 (or the pseudogene TRBV3-2) and TRBJ1-2; D may be TRBD1 (6 bases). In germline, CDR1 is LGHDT, CDR2 YNNKEL (reference sequence). The CDR3 is 13 residues long. The germline V and J ends were trimmed by 4 bases and 5 bases, with 11 bases remaining between them. The CDR3 here is CASSRGQIYGYTF. CDR3 in DNA: TGTGCCAGCAGCCGCGGACAGATTTATGGCTACACCTTC.

The gene calls are TRBV5-5 and TRBJ1-1, with D perhaps TRBD1 (5 bases). This CDR3 contains 13 residues. Germline V gene data show CDR1 as SGHKS and CDR2 as YYEKEE (reference sequence). Between the trimmed V and J ends, which lost 3 bases and 3 bases, there was a span of 9 bases. The CDR3 bases are TGTGCCAGCAGCTCTAGGGGTTACACTGAAGCTTTCTTT. Its translation is CASSSRGYTEAFF. The variable domain in full, completed from reference TRBV5-5 and TRBJ1-1, reads DAGVTQSPTHLIKTRGQQVTLRCSPISGHKSVSWYQQVLGQGPQFIFQYYEKEERGRGNFPDRFSARQFPNYSSELNVNALLLGDSALYLCASSSRGYTEAFFGQGTRLTVV.

This chain uses TRBV27 with TRBJ2-7; 10 bases line up with TRBD2. V lost 2 bases, J lost 3 bases, and 10 bases stayed unmatched. The CDR3 is 17 amino acids. In germline, CDR1 is MNHEY, CDR2 SMNVEV (reference sequence). Written as DNA, the CDR3 is TGTGCCAGCAGTTTACGAGGACTAGCGGCTACTAACTACGAGCAGTACTTC. This translates into CASSLRGLAATNYEQYF.

This chain's CDR3 is CASSLPAGGRDEQFF. As DNA, the CDR3 is TGTGCCAGCAGTTTACCAGCGGGGGGCAGGGATGAGCAGTTCTTC. This rearrangement joins TRBV27 to TRBJ2-1, with TRBD2 identical over 9 bases. Germline-derived CDR1 and CDR2 are MNHEY and SMNVEV (reference sequence). Trimming removed 2 bases from V and 8 bases from J; junction bases left unmatched: 7. The CDR3 covers 15 residues.

The chain has TRBV30 and TRBJ2-1; 8 nucleotides agree with TRBD1. Losses at the gene ends were 3 bases for V and 9 bases for J; bases not matched to a gene: 7. CDR3 length: 13 residues. Germline assignment: CDR1 GTSNPN and CDR2 SVGIG (reference sequence). The CDR3 reads CAWRDRAVGEQFF. CDR3 nucleotide sequence: TGTGCCTGGAGGGACAGGGCCGTAGGTGAGCAGTTCTTC. Drawing the rest from reference TRBV30 and TRBJ2-1, the complete variable domain is SQTIHQWPATLVQPVGSPLSLECTVEGTSNPNLYWYRQAAGRGLQLLFYSVGIGQISSEVPQNLSASRPQDRQFILSSKKLLLSDSGFYLCAWRDRAVGEQFFGPGTRLTVL.

The V gene is TRBV19, the J gene TRBJ1-1; 8 bases agree with TRBD1. With 0 bases clipped from V and 0 bases from J, the junction kept 12 bases outside the gene matches. Germline CDR1 is LNHDA and CDR2 is SQIVND (reference sequence). The CDR3 length is 19 residues. CDR3 sequence (DNA): TGTGCCAGTAGTATAGATCTTGGGACAGGAAGCCTGCTGAACACTGAAGCTTTCTTT. This sequence encodes CASSIDLGTGSLLNTEAFF.

CDR3 coding DNA: TGTGCCAGCAGCGCCGTGGGACAGGGGTTTGGCTATGGCTACACCTTC. This codes for CASSAVGQGFGYGYTF. The V and J genes are TRBV9 and TRBJ1-2; 10 bases line up with TRBD1. V lost 3 bases, J lost 4 bases, and 9 bases stayed unmatched. The CDR3 is 16 residues long. Germline V gene lookup returns CDR1 SGDLS and CDR2 YYNGEE.

This sequence joins TRBV20-1 and TRBJ2-3; D unclear. V was shortened by 3 bases and J by 4 bases, with 8 bases between the two germline ends. The CDR3 is 12 amino acids. The germline gives CDR1 DFQATT, CDR2 SNEGSKA (reference sequence). CDR3 DNA sequence: TGCAGTGCTAGTACTGAAGCAGATACGCAGTATTTT. It specifies CSASTEADTQYF.

The gene calls are TRBV10-3 and TRBJ2-6, with D possibly matching TRBD1 (5 bases). With 5 bases removed from V and 1 base from J, the gap between germline ends came to 12 bases. Germline values: CDR1 ENHRY, CDR2 SYGVKD. The CDR3 totals 16 residues. The CDR3 DNA reads TGTGCCATCAGTCAAGGGGTGGGGTCTGGGGCCAACGTCCTGACTTTC. This encodes CAISQGVGSGANVLTF.

The chain couples TRBV19 to TRBJ2-1; 7 bases are shared with TRBD1. The CDR3 length is 14 residues. Germline CDR1 is LNHDA and CDR2 is SQIVND (reference sequence). After removal of 7 bases from V and 2 bases from J, the junction contained 5 bases not matched to a gene. Here the CDR3 reads CASTPGQTYNEQFF. CDR3 DNA sequence: TGTGCCAGTACACCGGGACAGACCTACAATGAGCAGTTCTTC. The full variable domain, with the rest looked up from reference TRBV19 and TRBJ2-1, is DGGITQSPKYLFRKEGQNVTLSCEQNLNHDAMYWYRQDPGQGLRLIYYSQIVNDFQKGDIAEGYSVSREKKESFPLTVTSAQKNPTAFYLCASTPGQTYNEQFFGPGTRLTVL.

The chain carries TRBV6-6 and TRBJ1-1; possible D gene TRBD1, 6 bases. The CDR3 spans 16 residues. Germline V gene data show CDR1 as MNHNY and CDR2 as SVGAGI (reference sequence). Trimming removed 6 bases from V and 0 bases from J, with 17 bases in between. The DNA of the CDR3 is TGTGCCAGCAGCCGCCACCCGGACAGATTGAACACTGAAGCTTTCTTT. Residues: CASSRHPDRLNTEAFF.

V and J are TRBV7-9 and TRBJ2-5; 10 bases agree with TRBD2. The CDR3 sequence is 15 residues long. The ends lost 10 bases at V and 5 bases at J; junction bases unmatched: 13. Germline-derived CDR1 and CDR2 are SEHNR and FQNEAQ (reference sequence). The CDR3 DNA reads as TGTGCCACGCACAGCGGGAGGGCCTTATACGAGACCCAGTACTTC. Amino acids: CATHSGRALYETQYF.

This chain joins TRBV4-3 and TRBJ1-1, with D unclear. CDR1 and CDR2 (germline): LGHNA, YSLEER. The CDR3 length is 15 residues. V lost 1 base to trimming and J lost 0 bases, with 9 bases between them. Here the CDR3 reads CASSQVSGLNTEAFF. The CDR3, as DNA: TGCGCCAGCAGCCAAGTCAGCGGGTTGAACACTGAAGCTTTCTTT.

The chain couples TRBV5-8 to TRBJ2-7; the D gene is possibly TRBD2 (6 bases). V lost 0 bases to trimming and J lost 7 bases, with 11 bases between them. The CDR3 runs 13 residues. Germline CDR1 reads SGHTS; CDR2 reads YDEGEE. For the CDR3, the DNA is TGTGCCAGCAGCTTGGCCAAGGCGGGGGAGCAGTACTTC. The encoded protein is CASSLAKAGEQYF.

The V call is TRBV5-5, the J call TRBJ1-1, with 11 bases that match TRBD1. The CDR3 runs 15 residues. J gave up 4 bases and V 6 bases, and 8 bases lay outside the gene matches. CDR1 and CDR2 (germline): SGHKS, YYEKEE (reference sequence). The CDR3: CASTTSGTGGTEAFF. CDR3 nucleotide sequence: TGTGCCAGCACCACGTCCGGGACAGGGGGCACTGAAGCTTTCTTT. Using reference TRBV5-5 and TRBJ1-1 for the parts outside the CDR3, the full variable domain is DAGVTQSPTHLIKTRGQQVTLRCSPISGHKSVSWYQQVLGQGPQFIFQYYEKEERGRGNFPDRFSARQFPNYSSELNVNALLLGDSALYLCASTTSGTGGTEAFFGQGTRLTVV.

The J gene is TRBJ1-5, the V gene TRBV19; 7 bases fit TRBD1. After removal of 6 bases from V and 3 bases from J, the junction contained 8 bases not matched to a gene. The CDR3 runs 15 residues. Germline assignment: CDR1 LNHDA and CDR2 SQIVND (reference sequence). The CDR3 DNA is TGTGCCAGTAGCCGAGGGGGCTTGTTCAATCAGCCCCAGCATTTT. Its protein is CASSRGGLFNQPQHF.

This chain uses TRBV2 with TRBJ1-6; 7 bases align to TRBD1. The CDR3 totals 15 residues. Losses at the gene ends were 9 bases for V and 9 bases for J; bases not matched to a gene: 14. Per the germline V gene, CDR1 is SNHLY and CDR2 is FYNNEI. CDR3 sequence (DNA): TGTGCCAGGGGACAGAGGCTTGGGTCCGGTTCACCCCTCCACTTT. This translates into CARGQRLGSGSPLHF.

The chain is built from TRBV18 and TRBJ2-5; 10 bases align to TRBD2. The CDR3 covers 14 residues. V lost 6 bases, J lost 5 bases, and 6 bases stayed unmatched. The germline gives CDR1 KGHSH, CDR2 LQKENI. For the CDR3, the DNA is TGTGCCAGCTCCTCCGGGACTAGCGTGGAGACCCAGTACTTC. Translated: CASSSGTSVETQYF.